This T cell receptor beta chain was sequenced during a study of T cells generated in artificial thymic organoids (dated by TCRdb to about 2017). The study in broad terms: The TCR alpha and beta CDR3 repertoires of CD8 single positive T cells derived from in vitro artificial thymic organoids were compared with those of thymic and peripheral blood naive CD8 T cells. The repertoire sequencing data shown were described as representative of three independent experiments.

TCRalpha and TCRbeta libraries were amplified separately by semi-nested PCR with Advantage 2 and reverse primers in the TRAC or TRBC constant regions. First-strand cDNA synthesis used between roughly 3 and 550 ng of total RNA. TCR cDNA libraries were generated by 5'-RACE using the SMARTer PCR cDNA Synthesis kit, with a poly-dT primer employed for first-strand synthesis. Semi-nested constant-region reverse primers carried 5-nucleotide sample-specific barcodes, and products were cleaned with the Zymo DNA Clean and Concentrator-5 kit. As many as ten barcoded samples were combined into a pool, ligated to Illumina adaptors, and sequenced on an Illumina MiSeq as 2 x 150 bp paired-end reads. The paper's processing steps were these. After demultiplexing, reads were aligned using BLAT against a custom library built from IMGT containing every combination of human TRAV, TRAJ, TRBV, TRBD and TRBJ. The best BLAT hits were picked using pslCDnaFilter (-maxAligns=1, -ignoreIntrons), and custom Perl scripts were used to calculate clonotype frequencies. The raw public data were reprocessed by TCRdb itself: fastp quality trimming at Q25, MiXCR clonotype calling, in-frame beta chains only. Here each entry gathers all rows of one CDR3 protein and keeps the most common genes and DNA. These V and J calls originate from TCRdb's pipeline instead of the authors' own analysis. The sample yields about 5,400 distinct CDR3 sequences; less than 30% were counted once. The ten largest clones capture around 3.2% of the sample.

Overall results and qualifications from the work: The TCR clonotype diversity of organoid-derived CD8 single positive T cells was physiological and comparable to that of naive CD8 T cells from thymus and blood. No skewed Valpha or Vbeta usage was observed in organoid-derived T cells, a finding that argues against dominance of unconventional lineages or clonal expansions.

To build artificial thymic organoids, human HSPCs were aggregated with MS5 murine stromal cells transduced with human DLL1, and the aggregates were cultured at an air-liquid interface. The cells used to seed the organoids were FACS-purified CD34+CD3- hematopoietic stem and progenitor cells from which residual T cells had been depleted. The culture medium for the organoids was serum-free RB27, which consists of RPMI 1640 supplemented with B27, FLT3L, IL-7 and ascorbic acid. Prior to RNA extraction, CD3+TCRalphabeta+CD8 single positive T cells from organoids and thymus were isolated by FACS sorting. For each sample, total RNA was purified from 40,000 to 200,000 sorted cells using the RNeasy Micro kit, and RNA quality was assessed on an Agilent RNA 6000 Nano chip. As a fraction of the sample, this clonotype is medium-sized (0.01 to 0.1%). Its recognized antigen is unknown. Per-base qualities were not stored, and no clone one base away is much larger.

The CDR3 runs 15 residues from the cysteine to the phenylalanine. The kept DNA is CDR3 alone, 45 bases in frame from the first base. CDR1 and CDR2 (SGHVS, FNYEAQ) derive from the germline V gene. Ends trimmed: V by 5 bases, J by 5 bases; bases unmatched to a gene: 7. The sequencing sample was made of naive CD8+ T cells grown in artificial thymic organoids from cord blood stem and progenitor cells. The cell subset or site tag for this specimen amounts to: CD3+TCRalphabeta+CD8SP T cells; for blood, CD45RO-CCR7+ naive CD8+ T cells. The receptor comes from a human donor who gave cord blood stem cells for thymic organoid culture, a cardiac surgery patient who gave postnatal thymus, or a blood donor (not recorded which). The chain is encoded by TRBV7-6 joined to TRBJ1-5; 9 bases in between match TRBD1. At the DNA level, the sequence is TGTGCCAGCAGCGAGGGACAGGGCAACTATCAGCCCCAGCATTTT. It translates to CASSEGQGNYQPQHF.